The next 21 T cell receptor beta chains were all read from a single sample in a study of graft-versus-host responses after intestinal transplantation. The antigens of these receptors remain unknown. Produced via immunoSEQ multiplex PCR; TCRdb's table is partial and in-frame only. The sample shows about 70,000 clones, roughly 87% of them seen only once. Sequences were derived from unstimulated CD8+ T cells sorted from spleen or lymph node cells, sampled before intestinal transplant. The receptors here all came from a human donor who received an intestinal transplant.

This clone was observed once. The V and J genes are TRBV6-5 and TRBJ1-3, with a possible D match to TRBD1 (5 bases). The V gene lost 8 bases and the J gene lost 0 bases, with 11 bases spanning the gap. CDR3 length equals 14 residues. Germline loops: CDR1 MNHEY, CDR2 SVGAGI. The CDR3 sequence: CASLGLPSGNTIYF. In DNA form, the CDR3 reads TGTGCCAGCCTGGGGCTCCCCTCTGGAAACACCATATATTTT.

The chain links TRBV9 to TRBJ1-5; 7 bases map to TRBD1. CDR3 length: 15 residues. The V gene end was trimmed by 4 bases and the J gene end by 0 bases; junction bases not matched to a gene: 4. CDR1 and CDR2 (germline): SGDLS, YYNGEE. CDR3 nucleotide sequence: TGTGCCAGCAGCCCAGGGGGGAATAGCAATCAGCCCCAGCATTTT. This encodes CASSPGGNSNQPQHF.

The V call is TRBV4-1, the J call TRBJ2-7; 9 bases match TRBD2. From germline, CDR1 is MGHRA and CDR2 YSYEKL. This CDR3 has 15 residues. V trimming: 0 bases; J trimming: 3 bases; junction bases outside the gene matches: 3. This chain's CDR3 is CASSQDGGGDYEQYF. As DNA, the CDR3 is TGCGCCAGCAGCCAAGATGGCGGGGGGGACTACGAGCAGTACTTC.

V and J are TRBV2 and TRBJ1-2, with TRBD1 as a possible D gene (6 bases). Between the trimmed V and J ends, which lost 6 bases and 5 bases, there was a span of 16 bases. The germline CDR1 and CDR2 sequences are SNHLY and FYNNEI. The CDR3 sequence is 14 residues long. The CDR3: CASRPTGFGYGYTF. CDR3 DNA: TGTGCCAGCAGGCCTACAGGGTTTGGATATGGCTACACCTTC.

The chain links TRBV4-1 to TRBJ2-7; D ambiguous. V lost 0 bases, J lost 5 bases, and 8 bases lay in between. The CDR3 runs to 13 residues. Germline CDR1 reads MGHRA; CDR2 reads YSYEKL. The CDR3 here is CASSQEWADEQYF. The DNA for the CDR3 is TGCGCCAGCAGCCAAGAGTGGGCAGACGAGCAGTACTTC.

This clone was found once. The chain is built from TRBV6-1 and TRBJ1-2; TRBD1 aligns across 7 bases. The CDR3 consists of 13 residues. The germline CDR1 and CDR2 sequences are MNHNS and SASEGT. V was clipped by 7 bases and J by 8 bases; unmatched bases: 10. The CDR3 DNA follows: TGTGCCAGCAAGCCAGGGGGTAATTTCGGCTACACCTTC. Translating gives CASKPGGNFGYTF.

The CDR3 nucleotides are TGTGCCACCAACCCCGGGGGGCACACAGATACGCAGTATTTT. This sequence encodes CATNPGGHTDTQYF. V and J are TRBV10-3 and TRBJ2-3; a possible D gene is TRBD2 (7 bases). Trimming stripped 10 bases from V and 2 bases from J, with 16 bases between. The CDR3 runs to 14 residues. Germline V gene sequence: CDR1 ENHRY, CDR2 SYGVKD.

CDR3: CASSLGSGATEAFF. DNA for the CDR3: TGTGCCAGCAGCTTAGGGTCTGGGGCCACTGAAGCTTTCTTT. The chain recombines TRBV7-8 with TRBJ1-1, with a possible D match to TRBD1 (5 bases). Trimming took off 1 base at V and 4 bases at J, with 10 bases between the two ends. There are 14 residues in the CDR3. The germline V gene has CDR1 SGHVS and CDR2 FQNEAQ.

The gene calls are TRBV20-1 and TRBJ1-1; no firm D call. The CDR3 is 11 amino acids. Germline V gene lookup returns CDR1 DFQATT and CDR2 SNEGSKA (reference sequence). With 6 bases removed from V and 3 bases from J, the gap between germline ends came to 8 bases. The chain's CDR3 is CSAPSYTEAFF. In nucleotides, the CDR3 is TGCAGTGCCCCGTCCTACACTGAAGCTTTCTTT.

In nucleotides, the CDR3 is TGTGCCAGCAGCTTGGATAGCGGGGGCCTAGCCTACGAGCAGTACTTC. Amino acid sequence: CASSLDSGGLAYEQYF. The V and J genes are TRBV5-5 and TRBJ2-7, with 9 positions matching TRBD2. The germline V gene encodes CDR1 SGHKS and CDR2 YYEKEE (reference sequence). The V gene end was trimmed by 0 bases and the J gene end by 2 bases; junction bases not matched to a gene: 6. This CDR3 has 16 residues.

This chain uses TRBV7-9 with TRBJ2-1, with D maybe TRBD2 (5 bases). Trimming took off 1 base at V and 9 bases at J, with 10 bases between the two ends. CDR1 is SEHNR, CDR2 FQNEAQ, per germline (reference sequence). The CDR3 is 13 residues long. This CDR3 reads CASSLVASREQFF. In DNA form, the CDR3 reads TGTGCCAGCAGCTTAGTTGCTAGCCGTGAGCAGTTCTTC.

This sequence joins TRBV6-5 and TRBJ2-1; D might be TRBD1 (5 bases). The germline V and J ends were trimmed by 1 base and 6 bases, with 7 bases remaining between them. The CDR3 consists of 13 residues. CDR1 is MNHEY, CDR2 SVGAGI, per germline. The CDR3, as DNA: TGTGCCAGCAGTTACTTGGACACCAATGAGCAGTTCTTC. Translated: CASSYLDTNEQFF.

This chain connects TRBV2 to TRBJ2-3; 13 bases match TRBD2. The CDR3 loop spans 19 amino acids. Per germline, CDR1 SNHLY and CDR2 FYNNEI. The V segment lost 10 bases and the J segment 0 bases; nucleotides outside the gene matches: 16. The CDR3 protein is CATPTRTSGGTVSTDTQYF. CDR3 DNA: TGTGCCACCCCAACCCGGACTAGCGGGGGCACCGTAAGCACAGATACGCAGTATTTT.

The gene calls are TRBV21-1 and TRBJ1-1; TRBD1, as called in the table, went unchecked against the DNA. TRBV21-1 has pseudogene status. The CDR3 sequence is 14 residues long. The CDR3 sequence is CASSKAPGPTEAFF. CDR3 nucleotides: TGTGCCAGCAGCAAAGCCCCAGGGCCCACTGAAGCTTTCTTT.

The chain joins TRBV29-1 to TRBJ2-4; tentatively, D is TRBD1 (6 bases). The CDR3 contains 13 residues. Trimming cost V 4 bases and J 0 bases, with 7 bases left between them. CDR1 SQVTM and CDR2 ANQGSEA come from the germline V gene. The CDR3 reads CSVVGGAKNIQYF. CDR3 DNA: TGCAGCGTTGTAGGGGGAGCCAAAAACATTCAGTACTTC.

The chain employs TRBV20-1 and TRBJ1-1; possible D gene TRBD1, 5 bases. CDR3 size: 11 residues. V lost 7 bases and J lost 3, with 9 bases in between. Germline lookup yields CDR1 DFQATT and CDR2 SNEGSKA (reference sequence). CDR3 bases: TGCAGTGGCCTGGGGCACACTGAAGCTTTCTTT. Protein product: CSGLGHTEAFF.

This chain uses TRBV9 with TRBJ1-2, with a weak D call TRBD1 (6 bases). The CDR3 is made up of 16 amino acids. Germline V CDR1 and CDR2: SGDLS, YYNGEE. Trimming shortened V by 4 bases and J by 2 bases, and 18 bases separated the two germline ends. The CDR3: CASSPRGGGLNYGYTF. The CDR3 DNA is TGTGCCAGCAGCCCCCGGGGAGGGGGTCTCAACTATGGCTACACCTTC. The full variable domain, completed using reference TRBV9 and TRBJ1-2, is DSGVTQTPKHLITATGQRVTLRCSPRSGDLSVYWYQQSLDQGLQFLIQYYNGEERAKGNILERFSAQQFPDLHSELNLSSLELGDSALYFCASSPRGGGLNYGYTFGSGTRLTVV.

The gene calls are TRBV6-5 and TRBJ2-5; TRBD2 might be the D (5 bases). Germline V lookup: CDR1 MNHEY, CDR2 SVGAGI. Trimming stripped 5 bases from V and 4 bases from J, with 14 bases between. This CDR3 is built from 14 residues. This CDR3 is CASSPREFAETQYF. The CDR3 DNA reads as TGTGCCAGCAGTCCAAGGGAGTTCGCAGAGACCCAGTACTTC.

The V call is TRBV7-3, the J call TRBJ2-7; no firm D call. Between the trimmed V and J ends, which lost 5 bases and 0 bases, there was a span of 8 bases. The CDR3 runs to 13 residues. CDR1 and CDR2 from the germline V gene are SGHTA and FQGTGA. The CDR3 nucleotides are TGTGCCAGCAGCCCCCCCCACTCCTACGAGCAGTACTTC. Translation: CASSPPHSYEQYF.

Concerning this clone itself: Distinct nucleotide sequences in the sample also encode this CDR3. In nucleotides, the CDR3 is TGTGCCAGCAGCTCGGGGGGCACAGATACGCAGTATTTT. This gives the protein CASSSGGTDTQYF. V is TRBV7-3 and J is TRBJ2-3; TRBD2 is a possible D gene (6 bases). Germline lookup yields CDR1 SGHTA and CDR2 FQGTGA. Deletions cut 4 bases from V and 1 base from J, with 6 bases between. The CDR3 is 13 amino acids.

About this clone itself: Other DNA sequences from this sample encode an identical CDR3 as well. V is TRBV9 and J is TRBJ2-1; D possibly corresponds to TRBD2 (6 bases). There are 14 residues in the CDR3. V lost 7 bases and J lost 1, with 12 bases in between. The germline CDR1 and CDR2 sequences are SGDLS and YYNGEE. CDR3 bases: TGTGCCAGCGGGGCGGGGATATCCTACAATGAGCAGTTCTTC. This codes for CASGAGISYNEQFF.